The next 24 T cell receptor beta chains were all read from a single sample in a study of PD-L1 blockade in urothelial cancer (dated by TCRdb to about 2017). Libraries were made using the immunoSEQ multiplex PCR assay. TCRdb took this table from immuneACCESS and kept in-frame rearrangements with V and J called. Such tables lack part of the clones; where checked against another copy, unresolved V genes explain under half of the gap, and the rest is unexplained. Here the sample has 35,000 to 45,000 clones; roughly 92% occur a single time. Together, the top ten hold around 11% of the sample. The time point label, as the study defines it: pretreatment peripheral blood. The sequencing used PBMCs, collected around atezolizumab (anti-PD-L1) treatment. The receptor set was obtained from an older woman with urothelial cancer.

The V gene is TRBV5-1, the J gene TRBJ2-7; D is perhaps TRBD2 (7 bases). V was shortened by 1 base and J by 4 bases, with 21 bases between the two germline ends. The CDR3 length is 17 residues. Germline CDR1 reads SGHRS; CDR2 reads YFSETQ. The CDR3 here is CASSLPGRDRGLYEQYF. CDR3 sequence (DNA): TGCGCCAGCAGCTTGCCAGGGAGGGATCGGGGGCTATACGAGCAGTACTTC.

This clone was observed a single time. The chain recombines TRBV18 with TRBJ2-7, with no clear D. Germline CDR1 reads KGHSH; CDR2 reads LQKENI. The V and J ends lost 1 base and 4 bases respectively, with 14 bases between them. CDR3 size: 15 residues. The CDR3 loop is CASSPLISGIYEQYF. CDR3 nucleotides: TGTGCCAGCTCACCACTCATCTCTGGCATATACGAGCAGTACTTC.

V usage is TRBV2 and J usage is TRBJ1-2; D perhaps matches TRBD1 (6 bases). The CDR3 has 13 residues. V dropped 5 bases and J dropped 8 bases, with 15 bases sitting between them. Germline V lookup: CDR1 SNHLY, CDR2 FYNNEI. CDR3 amino acids: CASSQLTGSGYTF. The DNA for the CDR3 is TGTGCCAGCAGTCAACTGACAGGTTCCGGCTACACCTTC. Looking up the rest from reference TRBV2 and TRBJ1-2 gives the full variable domain: EPEVTQTPSHQVTQMGQEVILRCVPISNHLYFYWYRQILGQKVEFLVSFYNNEISEKSEIFDDQFSVERPDGSNFTLKIRSTKLEDSAMYFCASSQLTGSGYTFGSGTRLTVV.

The chain is built from TRBV14 and TRBJ2-7, with 11 bases aligning to TRBD2. V shed 3 bases, J shed 5 bases, and the junction held 6 bases outside the gene matches. This CDR3 contains 15 residues. Germline V lookup: CDR1 SGHDN, CDR2 FVKESK. CDR3 bases: TGTGCCAGCAGCCATACTAGCGGGAGTATCGACGAGCAGTACTTC. Residues: CASSHTSGSIDEQYF.

Concerning this clone itself: No DNA is shown, since the ends of the CDR3 on it are uncertain; the CDR3 is the one TCRdb lists. V is TRBV19 and J is TRBJ1-5. Germline-derived CDR1 and CDR2 are LNHDA and SQIVND (reference sequence). A total of 17 residues make up the CDR3, ends included. CDR3 in amino acids: CASSIYFGEISNQPQHF.

This clone was recorded once. The rearrangement links TRBV28 to TRBJ1-5; weak D call: TRBD1 (5 bases). This CDR3 contains 15 residues. The germline V gene has CDR1 MDHEN and CDR2 SYDVKM. Trimming shortened V by 2 bases and J by 0 bases, and 8 bases separated the two germline ends. In nucleotides, the CDR3 is TGTGCCAGCAGTTTAGGGGGGAATAGCAATCAGCCCCAGCATTTT. This encodes CASSLGGNSNQPQHF.

V is TRBV5-1 and J is TRBJ2-1, with D unclear. The germline V gene has CDR1 SGHRS and CDR2 YFSETQ. The CDR3 covers 12 residues. Trimming cost V 1 base and J 7 bases, with 6 bases left between them. In nucleotides, the CDR3 is TGCGCCAGCAGCTTGAAAGCGAATGAGCAGTTCTTC. Translating it yields CASSLKANEQFF.

The chain joins TRBV7-9 to TRBJ2-1, with 8 bases aligning to TRBD1. Looked up from germline, CDR1 is SEHNR and CDR2 is FQNEAQ (reference sequence). V was pared by 5 bases and J by 7 bases, with 10 bases of the junction left unmatched. The CDR3 length is 15 residues. CDR3 bases: TGTGCCAGCAGCCTCGCCCAGGGGGCTGGGAATGAGCAGTTCTTC. Its protein product is CASSLAQGAGNEQFF.

The V call is TRBV4-2, the J call TRBJ1-2, with a tentative D call TRBD1 (6 bases). Germline V lookup: CDR1 LGHNA, CDR2 YNFKEQ. The CDR3 sequence is 15 residues long. V was pared by 0 bases and J by 6 bases, with 14 bases between. The CDR3 DNA follows: TGTGCCAGCAGCCAAGATCACACAGGGCAAAATGGCTACACCTTC. It specifies CASSQDHTGQNGYTF.

The rearrangement uses TRBV11-3 and TRBJ2-7, with D possibly being TRBD1 (6 bases). The CDR3 contains 13 residues. The V gene lost 3 bases and the J gene lost 4 bases, with 10 bases spanning the gap. The germline V gene has CDR1 SGHNT and CDR2 YENEEA. The CDR3 region is CASSLGTKYEQYF. CDR3 nucleotide sequence: TGTGCCAGCAGCTTGGGGACAAAGTACGAGCAGTACTTC. The complete variable domain, with remaining parts taken from reference TRBV11-3 and TRBJ2-7, reads EAGVVQSPRYKIIEKKQPVAFWCNPISGHNTLYWYLQNLGQGPELLIRYENEEAVDDSQLPKDRFSAERLKGVDSTLKIQPAELGDSAVYLCASSLGTKYEQYFGPGTRLTVT.

The chain carries TRBV18 and TRBJ2-5; 7 bases fit TRBD1. The trim removed 4 bases at V and 3 bases at J, leaving 5 bases unmatched. Germline CDR1 and CDR2: KGHSH and LQKENI. The CDR3 is 14 residues long. The CDR3 spells CASSRRDREETQYF. In nucleotides, the CDR3 is TGTGCCAGCTCACGCCGGGACAGAGAAGAGACCCAGTACTTC.

The rearrangement uses TRBV28 and TRBJ1-3; D unresolved. Trimming pared 4 bases from V and 9 bases from J, leaving 4 bases between. Looked up from germline, CDR1 is MDHEN and CDR2 is SYDVKM. This CDR3 comprises 10 residues. CDR3: CASSYGTIYF. As DNA, the CDR3 is TGTGCCAGCAGTTACGGCACCATATATTTT.

Here the CDR3 reads CASSSDRSEQYF. The CDR3 DNA sequence: TGTGCCAGCTCTTCCGACAGGAGCGAGCAGTACTTC. The rearrangement joins TRBV18 to TRBJ2-7; perhaps TRBD1 as D (6 bases). V gave up 6 bases and J gave up 6 bases, with 12 bases separating them. The CDR3 consists of 12 residues. Germline-derived CDR1 and CDR2 are KGHSH and LQKENI.

The V call is TRBV27, the J call TRBJ1-2; D possibly corresponds to TRBD1 (6 bases). The length of the CDR3 is 13 residues. Germline-derived CDR1 and CDR2 are MNHEY and SMNVEV (reference sequence). V shed 4 bases and J shed 3 bases, with 9 bases lying between them. The DNA for the CDR3 is TGTGCCAGCAGTTCAAGGGGGTACTATGGCTACACCTTC. Its protein is CASSSRGYYGYTF.

This clone was counted once. The chain uses TRBV11-1 and TRBJ2-1; 8 bases line up with TRBD2. The CDR3 totals 19 residues. From germline, CDR1 is SGHAT and CDR2 FQDESV (reference sequence). V trimming: 5 bases; J trimming: 9 bases; junction bases outside the gene matches: 24. The CDR3, as DNA: TGTGCCAGCAGCCGGAAAGTGATCCGGGGTAGCGGGATCCCCGGTGAGCAGTTCTTC. It specifies CASSRKVIRGSGIPGEQFF.

The rearrangement uses TRBV10-2 and TRBJ2-7; 13 bases align to TRBD2. The CDR3 runs to 14 residues. With 8 bases clipped from V and 3 bases from J, the junction kept 4 bases outside the gene matches. Germline V lookup: CDR1 WSHSY, CDR2 SAAADI. CDR3 in amino acids: CASWGLAGNYEQYF. CDR3 nucleotide sequence: TGCGCCAGCTGGGGACTAGCGGGAAACTACGAGCAGTACTTC.

The V gene is TRBV6-6, the J gene TRBJ2-7; no clear D. This CDR3 is built from 13 residues. From germline, CDR1 is MNHNY and CDR2 SVGAGI (reference sequence). V gave up 2 bases and J gave up 1 base, with 6 bases separating them. As DNA, the CDR3 is TGTGCCAGCAGTTACCCGGAGTCCTACGAGCAGTACTTC. Residues: CASSYPESYEQYF.

The V call is TRBV18, the J call TRBJ2-7; 10 bases agree with TRBD2. After removal of 2 bases from V and 3 bases from J, the junction contained 4 bases not matched to a gene. CDR1 and CDR2 from the germline V gene are KGHSH and LQKENI. The CDR3 runs to 15 residues. DNA for the CDR3: TGTGCCAGCTCACCAGGGAGCGGGAGGGTCTACGAGCAGTACTTC. Translating gives CASSPGSGRVYEQYF.

The rearrangement joins TRBV4-3 to TRBJ2-1; no reliable D call. Germline assignment: CDR1 LGHNA and CDR2 YSLEER. Trimming shortened V by 3 bases and J by 8 bases, and 11 bases separated the two germline ends. There are 13 residues in the CDR3. The CDR3 sequence: CASSQESGYEQFF. DNA for the CDR3: TGCGCCAGCAGCCAGGAATCGGGTTATGAGCAGTTCTTC.

The chain couples TRBV19 to TRBJ1-5, with D perhaps matching TRBD1 (5 bases). This CDR3 has 18 residues. The V end was cut by 3 bases, the J end by 4 bases, with 22 bases between. Germline V CDR1 and CDR2: LNHDA, SQIVND (reference sequence). The CDR3 DNA reads as TGTGCCAGTAGTATTCTTGGGCAGGGCGGAACCCTAAATCAGCCCCAGCATTTT. Translation gives CASSILGQGGTLNQPQHF.

J is TRBJ1-1 and V is TRBV10-3, with TRBD1 matching over 11 bases. Germline values: CDR1 ENHRY, CDR2 SYGVKD. The CDR3 contains 15 residues. V gave up 7 bases and J gave up 6 bases; unmatched junction bases: 10. The DNA for the CDR3 is TGTGCCATCACGAACGTCGGACAGGGGGCTTCTGAAGCTTTCTTT. This sequence encodes CAITNVGQGASEAFF.

The gene calls are TRBV4-1 and TRBJ2-3, with TRBD2 identical over 8 bases. The J segment lost 3 bases and the V segment lost 0 bases, leaving 2 bases of the junction unmatched. The CDR3 contains 15 residues. CDR1 is MGHRA and CDR2 is YSYEKL in the germline V gene. CDR3 in amino acids: CASSQEGLVTDTQYF. The DNA for the CDR3 is TGCGCCAGCAGCCAAGAGGGACTAGTGACAGATACGCAGTATTTT.

The V gene is TRBV5-8, the J gene TRBJ2-2; D gene ambiguous. There are 16 residues in the CDR3. CDR1 is SGHTS, CDR2 YDEGEE, per germline. V was shortened by 4 bases and J by 0 bases, with 13 bases between the two germline ends. The CDR3 sequence is CASSIPRGANTGELFF. The CDR3 coding sequence is TGTGCCAGCAGCATCCCTCGCGGCGCGAACACCGGGGAGCTGTTTTTT.

The CDR3 coding sequence is TGTGCCAGCAGTTACTCGGGGCGGGAGGGTTGGGAGACCCAGTACTTC. Translated, it gives CASSYSGREGWETQYF. The chain recombines TRBV6-5 with TRBJ2-5; 9 bases line up with TRBD2. From germline, CDR1 is MNHEY and CDR2 SVGAGI. The V gene end was trimmed by 0 bases and the J gene end by 5 bases; junction bases not matched to a gene: 7. CDR3 length equals 16 residues.